This passage covers 7 T cell receptor beta chains from one sample sequenced in a study of T cells after yellow fever vaccination. TCRdb reanalysed the 5' RACE reads using MiXCR and keeps one entry per CDR3 protein. The sample has 230,000 or so distinct CDR3 sequences, roughly 3.7% seen once. The sequenced sample was PBMCs, obtained 15 days after the yellow fever booster vaccination. All receptors derive from a man younger than 35 who received the YFV17D yellow fever vaccine.

This clonotype was counted at least ten times. The chain is built from TRBV3-1 and TRBJ2-7, with 9 bases matching TRBD1. V was pared by 3 bases and J by 6 bases, with 6 bases of the junction left unmatched. The CDR3 consists of 14 residues. CDR1 and CDR2 from the germline V gene are LGHDT and YNNKEL (reference sequence). DNA of the CDR3: TGTGCCAGCAGCCAGGTGGGACAGGGAAGCGAGCAGTACTTC. Amino acid sequence: CASSQVGQGSEQYF.

CDR3 region: CASSQDSGRTDTQYF. The CDR3 region has the DNA TGTGCCAGCAGCCAGGATTCGGGGCGTACAGATACGCAGTATTTT. This chain connects TRBV7-6 to TRBJ2-3, with D perhaps assigned TRBD1 or TRBD2 (5 bases each). There are 15 residues in the CDR3. Trimming cost V 5 bases and J 3 bases, with 15 bases left between them. Germline values: CDR1 SGHVS, CDR2 FNYEAQ.

The sample holds many counts of this clonotype. This chain uses TRBV7-2 with TRBJ1-4, with 8 bases lining up with TRBD1. The CDR3 is made up of 18 amino acids. Losses at the gene ends were 0 bases for V and 1 base for J; bases not matched to a gene: 7. The germline gives CDR1 SGHTA, CDR2 FQGNSA. The CDR3 bases are TGTGCCAGCAGCTTAGCCCGACAGGGGTCTTTAACTAATGAAAAACTGTTTTTT. The encoded protein is CASSLARQGSLTNEKLFF.

The sample holds many counts of this clonotype. J is TRBJ2-7 and V is TRBV7-2; 15 nucleotides line up with TRBD2. The junction had 6 bases not matched to a gene; V was cut back by 5 bases and J by 7 bases. Germline CDR1 reads SGHTA; CDR2 reads FQGNSA. This CDR3 spans 15 amino acids. The CDR3 loop is CASSPGLAGGYEQYF. The CDR3 nucleotides are TGTGCCAGCAGCCCCGGACTAGCGGGGGGGTATGAGCAGTACTTC. The whole variable domain, filled in from reference TRBV7-2 and TRBJ2-7, reads GAGVSQSPSNKVTEKGKDVELRCDPISGHTALYWYRQSLGQGLEFLIYFQGNSAPDKSGLPSDRFSAERTGGSVSTLTIQRTQQEDSAVYLCASSPGLAGGYEQYFGPGTRLTVT.

In its sample, this clonotype was seen many times. This chain links TRBV7-9 with TRBJ1-1, with D possibly being TRBD1 (6 bases). The CDR3 contains 14 residues. Trimming took 5 bases from V and 4 from J, leaving 14 bases between them. The germline CDR1 and CDR2 sequences are SEHNR and FQNEAQ (reference sequence). The CDR3 is CASSPPGAATEAFF. DNA for the CDR3: TGTGCCAGCAGCCCCCCGGGGGCCGCCACTGAAGCTTTCTTT.

This clonotype appeared many times. This chain joins TRBV18 and TRBJ2-2; D unresolved. Germline-derived CDR1 and CDR2 are KGHSH and LQKENI. The CDR3 contains 13 residues. The V end was cut by 3 bases, the J end by 6 bases, with 8 bases between. The CDR3 is CASSPIAAGELFF. DNA for the CDR3: TGTGCCAGCTCACCTATCGCGGCCGGGGAGCTGTTTTTT.

With regard to this clonotype: It may be a read error: a sequence one base away is much more abundant. The final CDR3 position lacks the conserved phenylalanine or tryptophan, pointing to a likely read error. V and J are TRBV19 and TRBJ2-1, with TRBD2 matching 7 bases. This CDR3 has 16 amino acids. V lost 5 bases, J lost 0 bases, and 7 bases stayed unmatched. The germline V gene has CDR1 LNHDA and CDR2 SQIVND (reference sequence). The CDR3 spells CASSSIAGASYNEQFL. CDR3 coding DNA: TGTGCCAGTAGTTCGATAGCGGGCGCCTCCTACAATGAGCAGTTCCTC.